What follows are 8 T cell receptor beta chains derived from one specimen sequenced in a study of blood T cell repertoires in COVID-19. Libraries were prepared by immunoSEQ multiplex PCR; TCRdb keeps only in-frame clonotypes and omits some of them. The table includes around 140,000 clones, 75% to 90% detected once. Sequences were obtained from peripheral blood. These receptor sequences come from a man between 65 and 85 years old who had recovered from COVID-19.

This clone was seen only a few times. The sample has other DNA sequences that encode this CDR3 too. The chain couples TRBV4-1 to TRBJ2-5, with a possible D match to TRBD1 (6 bases). In germline, CDR1 is MGHRA, CDR2 YSYEKL. CDR3 length: 12 amino acids. The V end lost 4 bases, the J end lost 4 bases, and 7 bases lay between the germline ends. In DNA, the CDR3 is TGCGCCAGCAGCCCACAGGGAGAGACCCAGTACTTC. The encoded protein is CASSPQGETQYF.

The chain has TRBV5-1 and TRBJ2-5, with D unclear. Germline loops: CDR1 SGHRS, CDR2 YFSETQ. Trimming removed 0 bases at V and 1 base at J, with 4 bases between. This CDR3 spans 13 amino acids. The DNA of the CDR3 is TGCGCCAGCAGCTTGGACAGCCAAGAGACCCAGTACTTC. Its protein product is CASSLDSQETQYF.

This sequence joins TRBV18 and TRBJ2-6; possibly TRBD1 for D (6 bases). The V and J ends lost 6 bases and 4 bases respectively, with 22 bases between them. Germline V lookup: CDR1 KGHSH, CDR2 LQKENI. The CDR3 extends over 18 amino acids. The CDR3: CASSPGAGATIGANVLTF. The CDR3 DNA reads TGTGCCAGCTCCCCCGGTGCAGGGGCAACGATCGGGGCCAACGTCCTGACTTTC.

The rearrangement uses TRBV18 and TRBJ2-2; D gene ambiguous. V gave up 3 bases and J gave up 6 bases, with 11 bases separating them. CDR1 is KGHSH and CDR2 is LQKENI in the germline V gene. The CDR3 is 14 residues long. The CDR3: CASSPFAGAGELFF. CDR3 DNA: TGTGCCAGCTCACCGTTCGCTGGAGCCGGGGAGCTGTTTTTT.

The rearrangement uses TRBV3-1 (or the pseudogene TRBV3-2) and TRBJ2-7, with TRBD2 matching 7 bases. Germline CDR1 and CDR2: LGHDT and YNNKEL (reference sequence). V lost 4 bases, J lost 2 bases, and 5 bases stayed unmatched. The CDR3 has 14 residues. The CDR3 sequence is CASSLGTTAYEQYF. DNA for the CDR3: TGTGCCAGCAGCCTGGGGACTACCGCCTACGAGCAGTACTTC.

The CDR3: CASSSSGVSTDTQYF. CDR3 DNA sequence: TGTGCCAGCAGCTCCTCAGGGGTTAGCACAGATACGCAGTATTTT. The chain links TRBV7-9 to TRBJ2-3; tentative D call: TRBD1 (6 bases). CDR1 SEHNR and CDR2 FQNEAQ come from the germline V gene (reference sequence). The CDR3 sequence is 15 residues long. The ends were cut back, 4 bases at V and 0 bases at J, with 11 bases in the middle.

The gene calls are TRBV13 and TRBJ1-2; 8 nucleotides agree with TRBD1. The CDR3 covers 17 residues. CDR1 PRHDT and CDR2 FYEKMQ come from the germline V gene (reference sequence). V lost 5 bases and J lost 8; bases outside the gene matches: 19. The CDR3 bases are TGTGCCAGCAGCCCAACCACCCGACAGGGGATTGATTGGGGCTACACCTTC. It translates to CASSPTTRQGIDWGYTF.

The chain links TRBV30 to TRBJ2-1; 7 positions match TRBD2. The germline V gene encodes CDR1 GTSNPN and CDR2 SVGIG (reference sequence). V trimming: 0 bases; J trimming: 9 bases; junction bases outside the gene matches: 8. CDR3 length equals 14 residues. The CDR3 DNA reads TGTGCCTGGAGTGTATTGCGGGAGCGTAGTGAGCAGTTCTTC. Translating it yields CAWSVLRERSEQFF. Full variable domain (outside the CDR3, taken from reference TRBV30 and TRBJ2-1): SQTIHQWPATLVQPVGSPLSLECTVEGTSNPNLYWYRQAAGRGLQLLFYSVGIGQISSEVPQNLSASRPQDRQFILSSKKLLLSDSGFYLCAWSVLRERSEQFFGPGTRLTVL.